This TCR beta chain was documented in a study of blood T cell repertoires in COVID-19. On the study more broadly: Researchers got acute and convalescent COVID-19 samples from the United States, Italy and Spain. The analysed material was cDNA or gDNA that came from T cells, B-cell-depleted T cells, or PBMCs.

This clone has only a few counts. Original data processing: Estimation of nucleated cell counts was performed using reference gene primer amplification. Generated by immunoSEQ multiplex PCR, the TCRdb table keeps only in-frame clones and is missing some. D and trimming come from the DNA, and the V and J calls and clone size come from that table. The table shows some 240,000 clones, with around 83% occurring only once. Germline lookup yields CDR1 LNHDA and CDR2 SQIVND (reference sequence). This CDR3 has 15 amino acids. V was cut by 5 bases and J by 0 bases, with 12 bases left in between. The specimen was peripheral blood. The chain uses TRBV19 and TRBJ2-3, with D possibly TRBD1 on 5 matching bases. This receptor was identified in a woman aged 60-70 years with active or convalescent COVID-19. The CDR3 coding sequence is TGTGCCAGTAGTTCGGCAGGGATAAGCACAGATACGCAGTATTTT. Translated: CASSSAGISTDTQYF.